The rows below give T cell receptor beta chains drawn from one sample of a study of T cell responses to AZD1222 COVID-19 vaccine. The method was immunoSEQ multiplex PCR; TCRdb's version includes in-frame clones alone and lacks a portion of them. The data contain some 150,000 clones, around nine tenths of them singletons. Sequencing used peripheral blood, obtained on day 0 of MenACWY control vaccination. Source of these receptors: an adult in good health. CDR3s include the opening cysteine and the closing phenylalanine or tryptophan. The D gene is left open where the match is weak. Clone size is shown for a subset of rows, as once, few, many or a class of expanded clone.

TRBV5-1	TRBD1	NA	TRBJ2-7	TGCGCCAGCAGCCAGGGACAGATCTACGAGCAGTACTTC	CASSQGQIYEQYF
TRBV7-2	TRBD1	NA	TRBJ2-7	TGTGCCAGCAGCTTAGTTCCGGGACAGAGATTCGAGCAGTACTTC	CASSLVPGQRFEQYF
TRBV18	NA	NA	TRBJ1-5	TGTGCCAGCTCACCACCGGGAAATCAGCCCCAGCATTTT	CASSPPGNQPQHF
TRBV10-3	NA	NA	TRBJ1-5	TGTGCCATCAGTGGGGATGTCAGCAATCAGCCCCAGCATTTT	CAISGDVSNQPQHF
TRBV5-1	NA	once	TRBJ1-1	TGCGCCAGCAGCCCCGAGGAGGTGACTGAAGCTTTCTTT	CASSPEEVTEAFF
TRBV20-1	TRBD2	NA	TRBJ2-3	TGCAGTGCTAGTCCAGCGGGGCGAGATACGCAGTATTTT	CSASPAGRDTQYF
TRBV18	TRBD1	NA	TRBJ1-5	TGTGCCAGCTCACCGGGACAGGGCGGTCAGCCCCAACATTTT	CASSPGQGGQPQHF
TRBV5-1	NA	NA	TRBJ1-2	TGCGCCAGCAGCTTATCTCGGGGCGCGAACTATGGCTACACCTTC	CASSLSRGANYGYTF
TRBV30	NA	NA	TRBJ1-1	TGTGCCTGGTCTAGGGGGGGCACTGAAGCTTTCTTT	CAWSRGGTEAFF
TRBV7-9	TRBD1	NA	TRBJ2-5	TGTGCCAGCAGCTTTGACAGGGGAGAGACCCAGTACTTC	CASSFDRGETQYF
TRBV5-1	TRBD1	NA	TRBJ1-3	TGCGCCAGCAGCTTGGAACAGGGGGCGCGTTCTGGAAACACCATATATTTT	CASSLEQGARSGNTIYF
TRBV27	NA	NA	TRBJ2-1	TGTGCCAGCAGTCAAATAGGGGTGGATGAGCAGTTCTTC	CASSQIGVDEQFF
TRBV11-2	NA	NA	TRBJ2-3	TGTGCCAGCAGCTTATTGAGGTTCCGGGGAGATACGCAGTATTTT	CASSLLRFRGDTQYF
TRBV19	TRBD1	few	TRBJ2-3	TGTGCCAGTAGTATCGACAGGGGGAGAGCAGATACGCAGTATTTT	CASSIDRGRADTQYF
TRBV7-3	NA	NA	TRBJ2-5	TGTGCCAGCAGCTTAACGGGGGGCCTACAGATAGAGACCCAGTACTTC	CASSLTGGLQIETQYF
TRBV6-5	TRBD2	NA	TRBJ2-1	TGTGCCAGCAGTCCCGGGACTAGCGGGAGAAATGAGCAGTTCTTC	CASSPGTSGRNEQFF
TRBV7-2	TRBD2	NA	TRBJ2-7	TGTGCCAGCAGCTTAGGGAGCGGGAACCCCTACGAGCAGTACTTC	CASSLGSGNPYEQYF
TRBV19	TRBD2	NA	TRBJ2-2	TGTGCCAGTAGTTCCCCCGGGACTAGCGGGACCGGGGAGCTGTTTTTT	CASSSPGTSGTGELFF
TRBV19	NA	NA	TRBJ1-5	TGTGCCAGTAGTATAGCGGAAGGCCATAGCAATCAGCCCCAGCATTTT	CASSIAEGHSNQPQHF
TRBV29-1	TRBD2	NA	TRBJ2-1	TGCAGCGTTGAACCCAGAATCCCGGGACTAGCGGGAGGGCCAAGGTCCTACAATGAGCAGTTCTTC	CSVEPRIPGLAGGPRSYNEQFF
TRBV6-6	TRBD1	NA	TRBJ1-3	TGTGCCAGCACCAAGGACAGGGCTCGTTACGGAAACACCATATATTTT	CASTKDRARYGNTIYF
TRBV7-2	NA	once	TRBJ2-6	TGTGCCCGAGTAGGGCCTGGGGCCAACGTCCTGACTTTC	CARVGPGANVLTF
TRBV4-1	NA	NA	TRBJ1-2	TGCGCCAGCAGACTCGACGGTATACAAAACTATGGCTACACCTTC	CASRLDGIQNYGYTF
TRBV28	TRBD1	NA	TRBJ1-2	TGTGCCAGCAGTCGTCCGGGACAGGGGATCGGCTACACCTTC	CASSRPGQGIGYTF
TRBV30	NA	NA	TRBJ1-2	TGTGCCTGGAGTCCGGGAAACTATGGCTACACCTTC	CAWSPGNYGYTF
TRBV4-1	TRBD2	NA	TRBJ2-5	TGCGCCAGCAGCCAAGACCCAGCGGGGGGGGCCCTAGAGACCCAGTACTTC	CASSQDPAGGALETQYF
TRBV12-3/TRBV12-4	NA	NA	TRBJ2-7	TGTGCCAGCAGCTTAAGCGAGAACGAGCAGTACTTC	CASSLSENEQYF
TRBV7-2	TRBD1	NA	TRBJ2-4	TGTGCCAGCAGCGTGACCGGGACAGGGGAAAACATTCAGTACTTC	CASSVTGTGENIQYF
TRBV27	NA	NA	TRBJ1-2	TGTGCCAGCAGTTTAAAAGGGCAACGAGCTAACTATGGCTACACCTTC	CASSLKGQRANYGYTF
TRBV27	NA	few	TRBJ1-2	TGTGCCAGCAGTCCTTTGAGCAGGGGCTATGGCTACACCTTC	CASSPLSRGYGYTF
TRBV6-5	NA	NA	TRBJ1-5	TGTGCCAGCATCTCGACAGGCACCAGGAGTCAGCCCCAGCATTTT	CASISTGTRSQPQHF
TRBV5-1	NA	NA	TRBJ1-1	TGCGCCAGCAGCTTGGCCGGGGGGTCGCGTAACACTGAAGCTTTCTTT	CASSLAGGSRNTEAFF
TRBV27	TRBD1	NA	TRBJ1-2	TGTGCCAGCAGTACGGGACAGGGGGATCCGGGTGGCTACACCTTC	CASSTGQGDPGGYTF
TRBV7-9	TRBD1	NA	TRBJ1-2	TGTGCCAGCAGCTTAGTGGCAGGGGGGGACTATGGCTACACCTTC	CASSLVAGGDYGYTF
TRBV7-3	TRBD1	NA	TRBJ2-5	TGTGCCAGCAGCTTGGGGACAGAAAAGGAGACCCAGTACTTC	CASSLGTEKETQYF
TRBV2	TRBD2	NA	TRBJ2-7	TGTGCCAGCAGGCCTACAACGGGACTAGCGGGGGCCTACGAGCAGTACTTC	CASRPTTGLAGAYEQYF
TRBV20-1	NA	NA	TRBJ2-7	TGCAGTGCAACGGACTTTCCCGAGCAGTACTTC	CSATDFPEQYF
TRBV11-2	NA	NA	TRBJ1-1	TGTGCCAGCAGCCTCGCCCGGGGCGAATACACTGAAGCTTTCTTT	CASSLARGEYTEAFF
TRBV3-1/TRBV3-2	NA	NA	TRBJ1-1	TGTGCCAGCAGCCAAGGACAGAGGAACACTGAAGCTTTCTTT	CASSQGQRNTEAFF
TRBV27	TRBD1	NA	TRBJ2-1	TGTGCCAGCAGTTACATCCCTAAACCAGGGGGTGAGCAGTTCTTC	CASSYIPKPGGEQFF
TRBV24-1	NA	NA	TRBJ2-1	TGTGCCACCAGTGATGCGCAGACAGTAGAGCAGTTCTTC	CATSDAQTVEQFF
TRBV19	TRBD1	NA	TRBJ1-2	TGTGCCAGTAAACCGGACAGGGTGGCCCAAGGCTACACCTTC	CASKPDRVAQGYTF
TRBV25-1	NA	NA	TRBJ1-1	TGTGCCAGTTCTACTGGGGGTAACACTGAAGCTTTCTTT	CASSTGGNTEAFF
TRBV6-4	NA	NA	TRBJ1-1	TGTGCCAGCCTTCCCGAGATGGGAGATCTATGGACTGAAGCTTTCTTT	CASLPEMGDLWTEAFF
TRBV30	NA	NA	TRBJ1-4	TGTGCCTGGAGTGTACTTCGGGGCAGTCACTACGCAACTAATGAAAAACTGTTTTTT	CAWSVLRGSHYATNEKLFF